Each of the 6 T cell receptor beta chains below was sequenced from the same sample in a study of OX40 agonist ivuxolimab in advanced cancers. The table came from immunoSEQ multiplex PCR; TCRdb's copy has only in-frame clones and leaves some out. The data show tens of thousands of clones, 65% to 85% seen once. The source was CD4+ or CD8+ T cells sorted from blood, collected in a trial of the OX40 agonist ivuxolimab. The origin of the receptors is an adult with an advanced solid tumor such as melanoma, head and neck, liver or kidney cancer.

The CDR3 nucleotides read TGTGCCAGCAGCCCCGGACCCCGCTCCTACAATGAGCAGTTCTTC. Translating gives CASSPGPRSYNEQFF. The chain has TRBV7-9 and TRBJ2-1, with no clear D. This CDR3 has 15 residues. Germline V gene sequence: CDR1 SEHNR, CDR2 FQNEAQ (reference sequence). With 5 bases removed from V and 0 bases from J, the gap between germline ends came to 11 bases.

This sequence joins TRBV7-8 and TRBJ1-1; maybe TRBD1 (5 bases). This CDR3 is built from 13 residues. The V end lost 1 base, the J end lost 7 bases, and 10 bases lay between the germline ends. Germline-derived CDR1 and CDR2 are SGHVS and FQNEAQ. In DNA form, the CDR3 reads TGTGCCAGCAGCTTAGATGGGACGCTTGAAGCTTTCTTT. Its translation is CASSLDGTLEAFF.

This chain uses TRBV9 with TRBJ2-1, with TRBD1 matching over 8 bases. The V gene's germline CDR1 is SGDLS and CDR2 YYNGEE. Trimming at V came to 4 bases and at J to 4 bases, leaving 10 bases not matched to a gene. The CDR3 contains 16 residues. The CDR3 region has the DNA TGTGCCAGCAGCCCCTCCGGGACAGGAGAATACAATGAGCAGTTCTTC. Amino acids: CASSPSGTGEYNEQFF.

V gene TRBV4-2 combines with J gene TRBJ1-2; TRBD1 matches 7 bases. V lost 2 bases to trimming and J lost 3 bases; unmatched junction nucleotides: 6. Germline CDR1 and CDR2: LGHNA and YNFKEQ. This CDR3 is 15 amino acids long. CDR3 region: CASSQFDRVDYGYTF. The CDR3 DNA reads as TGTGCCAGCAGCCAATTCGACAGGGTGGACTATGGCTACACCTTC.

This chain joins TRBV28 and TRBJ2-1; D is perhaps TRBD2 (5 bases). Germline CDR1 and CDR2: MDHEN and SYDVKM. The CDR3 consists of 16 residues. The V and J ends lost 2 bases and 1 base respectively, with 12 bases between them. CDR3 nucleotides: TGTGCCAGCAGTTTAATCGGGGATGGTTCCTACAATGAGCAGTTCTTC. As protein: CASSLIGDGSYNEQFF.

The J gene is TRBJ2-1, the V gene TRBV4-1, with D hard to call. Germline V CDR1 and CDR2: MGHRA, YSYEKL. The germline V and J ends were trimmed by 1 base and 5 bases, with 15 bases remaining between them. CDR3 length equals 16 residues. This CDR3 reads CASSQGPVLGHNEQFF. The DNA of the CDR3 is TGCGCCAGCAGCCAAGGACCGGTTCTAGGTCACAATGAGCAGTTCTTC.